This T cell receptor (beta chain) emerged from a study of CD8 T cell repertoires and HIV-1 epitope variants. In the study overall: Each of Twenty-five Gag and Nef epitope peptides stimulated a separate culture. Cultures ran around nine days, with IL-2, IL-7 and IL-15 added on days 3 and 7. Study-wide points: Nef KF9 drew about 5 clonotypes and HW9 one, without TAALDMSHF responses. Of about 10 antigen-specific beta clonotypes, six or seven appeared to cross-react with escape variants.

The germline V and J ends were trimmed by 5 bases and 4 bases, with 8 bases remaining between them. Germline V gives CDR1 SEHNR, CDR2 FQNEAQ (reference sequence). The CDR3 runs to 12 residues. Concerning this clone itself: The antigen is undetermined.

Assay used: immunoSEQ multiplex PCR; TCRdb lists only in-frame clones, some missing. There are roughly 5,000 clones in the sample; approximately 70% occur only once, and under 55% lies in the top ten. Sequenced sample: cultured CD8+ T cells derived from PBMCs. The source of this sequence is a male donor with HIV. The genes are TRBV7-9 and TRBJ1-1; D is ambiguous. CDR3 DNA: TGTGCCAGCAGCGTGGGGATCACTGAAGCTTTCTTT. This sequence encodes CASSVGITEAFF.